This is a list of T cell receptor beta chains from one sample in a study of T cells in Graves' hyperthyroidism and ophthalmopathy. One entry per CDR3 protein, called by TCRdb with MiXCR from the multiplex PCR reads. The profile covers hundreds of thousands of distinct CDR3 sequences, with approximately 18% appearing a single time and 16% taken by the ten largest. Sequencing was done on a sample of blood. The receptor set was obtained from a woman aged 45 to 65 with Graves' hyperthyroidism that later progressed to Graves' ophthalmopathy. The CDR3 runs from the conserved cysteine through the conserved F or W. A D gene is named only where the DNA matches it firmly. Size is stated for part of the rows, as once, few or many counts, or as a class when the clone is expanded.

>.|TRBJ1-1|TRBV4-1|few
TGCGCCAGCAGCTACCAGGGTGTCACTGAAGCTTTCTTT
CASSYQGVTEAFF
>.|TRBJ2-3|TRBV7-7|.
TGTGCTAGCAGCCCCTCCCCCTCACTGAATACGCAGTATTTT
CASSPSPSLNTQYF
>.|TRBJ2-1|TRBV2|few
TGTGCCAGCAGTGTAGGCTTAAGCTCCTACAATGAGCAGTTCTTC
CASSVGLSSYNEQFF
>TRBD1|TRBJ2-7|TRBV29-1|few
TGCAGCGCTGCGGACAGGCCTGGCGAGCAGTACTTC
CSAADRPGEQYF
>.|TRBJ2-3|TRBV3-1|many
TGTGCCAGCAGCTCCGGGCCGGGGTCCACGGATACGCAGTATTTT
CASSSGPGSTDTQYF
>.|TRBJ2-7|TRBV6-1|few
TGTGCCAGCAGTACCTCCGGGACAACTGCCTACGAGCAGTACTTC
CASSTSGTTAYEQYF
>.|TRBJ2-2|TRBV6-1|many
TGTGCCAGCAGTGACAGGACCAACACCGGGGAGCTGTTTTTT
CASSDRTNTGELFF
>.|TRBJ1-6|TRBV27|.
TGTGCCAGCAGTTTATCTGGGGGTTCACCCCTCCACTTT
CASSLSGGSPLHF
>TRBD1|TRBJ2-7|TRBV18|many
TGTGCCAGCTCACCGGGACAGGGTATCTACGAGCAGTACTTC
CASSPGQGIYEQYF
>.|TRBJ1-2|TRBV7-9|.
TGTGCCAGCAGCTTATTGTTCATGGATCTGTATGGCTACACCTTC
CASSLLFMDLYGYTF
>.|TRBJ1-2|TRBV6-1|few
TGTGCCAGCAGATCTGGACGGAACTTATACTATGGCTACACCTTC
CASRSGRNLYYGYTF
>.|TRBJ2-2|TRBV2|many
TGTGCCGTACTCGGTGCAGGCGGGGAGCTGTTTTTT
CAVLGAGGELFF
>.|TRBJ2-6|TRBV11-2|many
TGTGCCAGCAGCTTGCCAGGGGAGGGTGGGGCCAACGTCCTGACTTTC
CASSLPGEGGANVLTF
>TRBD2|TRBJ2-7|TRBV30|.
TGTGCCTGGAGCCCTGGGACTAGCGGGTCGTGGGAGCAGTACTTC
CAWSPGTSGSWEQYF
>TRBD2|TRBJ2-5|TRBV9|.
TGTGCCAGCAGCGCGACAACTAGCGGGGGGGGAGAGACCCAGTACTTC
CASSATTSGGGETQYF
>.|TRBJ2-1|TRBV28|.
TGTGCCAGCAGTTTACCGCTAGGGTCGAGTGAGCAGTTCTTC
CASSLPLGSSEQFF
>TRBD1|TRBJ1-2|TRBV11-2|many
TGTGCCAGCAGCTTAGCTATTGCCGGGGGACAGAGGCTCCTGTACTATGGCTACACCTTC
CASSLAIAGGQRLLYYGYTF
>TRBD1|TRBJ1-1|TRBV5-1|.
TGCGCCAGCAGCGGCAGGGGGTTCGCTGAAGCTTTCTTT
CASSGRGFAEAFF
>.|TRBJ1-2|TRBV10-3|few
TGTGCCATCAGTGAGTCGGGGGGTTTGTCTGGCTACACCTTC
CAISESGGLSGYTF
>TRBD1|TRBJ1-3|TRBV7-7|few
TGTGCTAGCAGCTTACCGACAGGGCCTGGAAACACCATATATTTT
CASSLPTGPGNTIYF
>.|TRBJ2-2|TRBV12-3/TRBV12-4|.
TGTGCCAGCAGTCCCAGGGCTTCCGGGGAGCTGTTTTTT
CASSPRASGELFF